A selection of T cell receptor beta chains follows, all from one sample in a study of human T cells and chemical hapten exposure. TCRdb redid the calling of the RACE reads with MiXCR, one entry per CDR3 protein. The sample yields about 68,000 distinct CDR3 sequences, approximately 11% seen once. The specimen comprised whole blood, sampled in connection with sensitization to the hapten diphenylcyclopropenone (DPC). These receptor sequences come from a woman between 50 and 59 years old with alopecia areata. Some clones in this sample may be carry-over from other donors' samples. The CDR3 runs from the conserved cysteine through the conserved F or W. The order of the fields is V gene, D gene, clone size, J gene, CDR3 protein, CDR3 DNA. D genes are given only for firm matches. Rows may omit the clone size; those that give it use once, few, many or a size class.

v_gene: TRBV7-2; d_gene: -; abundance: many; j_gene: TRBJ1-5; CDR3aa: CASSRVGANQPQHF; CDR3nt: TGTGCCAGCAGCCGTGTGGGGGCGAATCAGCCCCAGCATTTT
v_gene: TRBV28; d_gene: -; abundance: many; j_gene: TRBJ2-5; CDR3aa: CASSDKGGRETQYF; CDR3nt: TGTGCCAGCAGTGATAAGGGGGGCAGGGAGACCCAGTACTTC
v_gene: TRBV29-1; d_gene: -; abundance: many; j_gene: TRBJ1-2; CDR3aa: CSVPLSGPAGSGYTF; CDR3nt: TGCAGCGTGCCCCTATCGGGGCCGGCGGGTTCCGGCTACACCTTC
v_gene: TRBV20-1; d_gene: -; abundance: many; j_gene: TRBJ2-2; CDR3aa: CSARGARENTGELFF; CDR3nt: TGCAGTGCTAGAGGGGCCAGGGAGAACACCGGGGAGCTGTTTTTT
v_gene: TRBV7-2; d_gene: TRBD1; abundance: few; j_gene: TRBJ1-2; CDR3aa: CASSLAQERQGYGYTF; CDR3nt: TGTGCCAGCAGCTTAGCCCAGGAAAGACAGGGCTATGGCTACACCTTC
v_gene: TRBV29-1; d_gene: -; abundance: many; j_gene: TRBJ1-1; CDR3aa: CSGGRTEAFF; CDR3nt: TGCAGCGGGGGGAGAACTGAAGCTTTCTTT
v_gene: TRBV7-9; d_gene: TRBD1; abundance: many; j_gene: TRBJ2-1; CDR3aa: CASSLLGTGYNEQFF; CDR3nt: TGTGCCAGCAGCTTATTAGGGACAGGGTACAATGAGCAGTTCTTC
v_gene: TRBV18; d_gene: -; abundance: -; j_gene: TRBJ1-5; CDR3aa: CASSPQKLSDQPQHF; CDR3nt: TGTGCCAGCTCACCCCAGAAGCTCAGCGATCAGCCCCAGCATTTT
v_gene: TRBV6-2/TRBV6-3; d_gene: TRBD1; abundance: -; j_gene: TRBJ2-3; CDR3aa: CASSWTGANEDTQYF; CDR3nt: TGTGCCAGCAGTTGGACAGGGGCGAATGAAGATACGCAGTATTTT
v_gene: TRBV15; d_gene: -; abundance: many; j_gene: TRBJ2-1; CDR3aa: CATSSKTRSSYNEQFF; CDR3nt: TGTGCCACCAGCAGCAAAACTCGGAGCTCCTACAATGAGCAGTTCTTC
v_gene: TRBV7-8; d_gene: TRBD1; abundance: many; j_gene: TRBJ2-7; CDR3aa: CASSSRTGSYEQYF; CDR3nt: TGTGCCAGCAGCTCCCGGACAGGCTCCTACGAGCAGTACTTC
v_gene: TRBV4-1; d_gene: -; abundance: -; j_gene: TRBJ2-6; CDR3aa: CASSQERAGANVLTF; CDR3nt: TGCGCCAGCAGCCAAGAAAGGGCCGGGGCCAACGTCCTGACTTTC
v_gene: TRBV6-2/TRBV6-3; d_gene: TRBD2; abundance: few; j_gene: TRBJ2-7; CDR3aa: CASSVVAGGHEQYF; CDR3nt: TGTGCCAGCAGTGTGGTTGCGGGAGGCCACGAGCAGTACTTC
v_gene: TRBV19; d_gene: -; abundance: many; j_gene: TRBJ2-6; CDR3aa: CASSLPRGDSGANVLTF; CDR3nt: TGTGCCAGTTCCCTCCCCAGGGGTGACTCTGGGGCCAACGTCCTGACTTTC
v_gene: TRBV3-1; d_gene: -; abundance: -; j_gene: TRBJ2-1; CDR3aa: CASSNGRGRHNEQFF; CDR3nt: TGTGCCAGCAGCAATGGTAGGGGACGCCACAATGAGCAGTTCTTC
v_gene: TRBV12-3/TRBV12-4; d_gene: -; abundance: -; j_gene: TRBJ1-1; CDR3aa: CASSLASQNTEAFF; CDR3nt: TGTGCCAGCAGTTTGGCCAGCCAGAACACTGAAGCTTTCTTT
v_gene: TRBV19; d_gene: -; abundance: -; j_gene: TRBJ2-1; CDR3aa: CASSTGPRRNNEQFF; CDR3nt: TGTGCCAGTAGTACGGGTCCTCGAAGGAACAATGAGCAGTTCTTC
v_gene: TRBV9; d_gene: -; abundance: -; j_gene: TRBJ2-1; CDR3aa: CASSVVDFSEQFF; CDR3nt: TGTGCCAGCAGCGTAGTGGACTTCAGTGAGCAGTTCTTC
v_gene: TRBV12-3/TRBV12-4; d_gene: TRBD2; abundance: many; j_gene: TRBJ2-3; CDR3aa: CASSDGLAGRTDTQYF; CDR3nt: TGTGCCAGCAGTGACGGACTAGCGGGGCGCACAGATACGCAGTATTTT
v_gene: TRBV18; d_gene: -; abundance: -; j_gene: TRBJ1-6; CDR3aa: CASSPDKQGTSPLHF; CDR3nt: TGTGCCAGCTCACCGGATAAACAGGGCACTTCGCCCCTCCACTTT
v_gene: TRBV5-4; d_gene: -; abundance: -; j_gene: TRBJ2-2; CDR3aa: CASSSNPGTKNFNTGELFF; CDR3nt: TGTGCCAGCAGCTCGAATCCCGGGACAAAGAATTTTAACACCGGGGAGCTGTTTTTT
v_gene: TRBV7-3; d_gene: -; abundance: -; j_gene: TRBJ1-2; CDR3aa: CASSPTPGEGYTF; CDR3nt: TGTGCCAGCAGCCCAACACCCGGGGAGGGCTACACCTTC
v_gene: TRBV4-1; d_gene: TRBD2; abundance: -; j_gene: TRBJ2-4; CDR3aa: CASSQGLAGSIQYF; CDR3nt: TGCGCCAGCAGCCAAGGACTAGCGGGGTCCATTCAGTACTTC
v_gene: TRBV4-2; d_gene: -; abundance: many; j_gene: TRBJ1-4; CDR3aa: CASSQEDRPNEKLFF; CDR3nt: TGTGCCAGCAGCCAAGAGGACAGACCGAATGAAAAACTGTTTTTT
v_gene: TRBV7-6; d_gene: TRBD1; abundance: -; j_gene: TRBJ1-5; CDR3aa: CASSLRQGQPQHF; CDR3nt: TGTGCCAGCAGCTTGAGACAGGGTCAGCCCCAGCATTTT
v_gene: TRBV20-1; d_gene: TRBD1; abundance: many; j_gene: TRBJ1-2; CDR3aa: CSARTGDGYTF; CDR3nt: TGCAGTGCTAGGACAGGGGACGGCTACACCTTC
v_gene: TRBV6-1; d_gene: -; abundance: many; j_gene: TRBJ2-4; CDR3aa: CASSPTGTKNIQYF; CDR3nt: TGTGCCAGCAGCCCGACGGGGACCAAAAACATTCAGTACTTC
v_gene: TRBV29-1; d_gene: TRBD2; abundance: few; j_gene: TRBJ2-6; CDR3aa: CSVEDRLARNGANVLTF; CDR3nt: TGCAGCGTTGAAGACCGACTAGCGAGGAATGGGGCCAACGTCCTGACTTTC
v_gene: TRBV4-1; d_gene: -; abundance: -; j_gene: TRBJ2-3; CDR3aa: CASSQTTPSTDTQYF; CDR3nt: TGCGCCAGCAGCCAGACGACACCTAGCACAGATACGCAGTATTTT
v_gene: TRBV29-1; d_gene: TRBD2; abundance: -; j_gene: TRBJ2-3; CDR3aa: CSVGTSGRAPSHTDTQYF; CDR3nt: TGCAGCGTTGGAACTAGCGGGAGGGCCCCTTCACACACAGATACGCAGTATTTT
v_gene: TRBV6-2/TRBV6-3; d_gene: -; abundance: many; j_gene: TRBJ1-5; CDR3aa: CASSYQGHQPQHF; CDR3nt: TGTGCCAGCAGTTACCAAGGACACCAGCCCCAGCATTTT
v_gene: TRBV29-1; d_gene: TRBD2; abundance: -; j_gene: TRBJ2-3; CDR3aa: CSVVLAEDTQYF; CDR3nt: TGCAGCGTTGTCCTAGCGGAAGATACGCAGTATTTT
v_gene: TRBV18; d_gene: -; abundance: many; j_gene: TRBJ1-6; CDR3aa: CASCAGGGGDSPLHF; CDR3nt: TGTGCCAGCTGCGCCGGAGGCGGAGGGGATTCACCCCTCCACTTT
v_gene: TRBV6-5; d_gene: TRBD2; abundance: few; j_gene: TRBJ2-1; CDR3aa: CASSTVAGGYNEQFF; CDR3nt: TGTGCCAGCAGTACCGTAGCGGGGGGATACAATGAGCAGTTCTTC
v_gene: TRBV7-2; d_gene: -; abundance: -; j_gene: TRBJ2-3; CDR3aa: CASSLFSSTDTQYF; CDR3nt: TGTGCCAGCAGCTTGTTTTCTAGCACAGATACGCAGTATTTT
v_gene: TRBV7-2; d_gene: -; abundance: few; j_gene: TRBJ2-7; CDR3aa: CASSPGHYLYF; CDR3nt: TGTGCCAGCAGCCCAGGACATTATCTGTACTTC
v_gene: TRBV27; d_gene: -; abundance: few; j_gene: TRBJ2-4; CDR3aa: CASSPTGIGAKNIQYF; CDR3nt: TGTGCCAGCAGTCCAACGGGTATTGGGGCCAAAAACATTCAGTACTTC
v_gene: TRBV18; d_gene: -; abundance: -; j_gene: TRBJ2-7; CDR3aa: CASSPLGGRGGEQYF; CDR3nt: TGTGCCAGCTCACCCCTGGGTGGCAGGGGTGGCGAGCAGTACTTC
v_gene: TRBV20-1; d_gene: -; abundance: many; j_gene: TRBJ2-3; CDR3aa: CSAREGGRNTQYF; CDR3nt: TGCAGTGCTAGAGAAGGCGGACGTAATACGCAGTATTTT
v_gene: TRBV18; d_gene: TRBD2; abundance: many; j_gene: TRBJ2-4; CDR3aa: CASSPGPSGGAGNIQYF; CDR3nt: TGTGCCAGCTCACCCGGACCTAGCGGGGGGGCGGGGAACATTCAGTACTTC
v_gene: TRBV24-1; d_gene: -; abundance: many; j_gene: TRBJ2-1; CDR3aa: CATSDSGRRNEQFF; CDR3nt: TGTGCCACCAGTGACTCGGGGAGAAGGAATGAGCAGTTCTTC
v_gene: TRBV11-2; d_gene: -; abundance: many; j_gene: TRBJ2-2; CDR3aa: CASSLRSRTGELFF; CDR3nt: TGTGCCAGCAGCTTAAGGTCGAGGACCGGGGAGCTGTTTTTT
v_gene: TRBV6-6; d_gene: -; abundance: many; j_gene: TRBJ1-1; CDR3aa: CASSTIWGGTEAFF; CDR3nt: TGTGCCAGCAGTACCATCTGGGGAGGCACTGAAGCTTTCTTT
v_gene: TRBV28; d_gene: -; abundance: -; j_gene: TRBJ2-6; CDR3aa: CASSSHRSGANVLTF; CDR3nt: TGTGCCAGCAGTTCCCACCGCTCTGGGGCCAACGTCCTGACTTTC
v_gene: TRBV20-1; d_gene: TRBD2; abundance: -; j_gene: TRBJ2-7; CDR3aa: CSATREGVSYEQYF; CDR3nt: TGCAGTGCAACACGGGAGGGTGTCTCCTACGAGCAGTACTTC
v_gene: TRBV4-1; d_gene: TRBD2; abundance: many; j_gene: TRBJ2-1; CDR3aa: CASSQEGLAGDVNEQFF; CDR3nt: TGCGCCAGCAGCCAAGAAGGGCTAGCGGGAGATGTCAATGAGCAGTTCTTC
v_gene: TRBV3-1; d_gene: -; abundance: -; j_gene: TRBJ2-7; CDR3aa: CASRRTGTPTYEQYF; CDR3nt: TGTGCCAGCAGGAGAACCGGGACACCAACCTACGAGCAGTACTTC
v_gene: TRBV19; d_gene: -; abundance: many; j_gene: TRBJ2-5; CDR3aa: CASSTTGVWKTQYF; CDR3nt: TGTGCCAGTAGTACTACGGGGGTATGGAAGACCCAGTACTTC
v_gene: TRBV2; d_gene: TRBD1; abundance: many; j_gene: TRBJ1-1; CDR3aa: CASSPDRANTEAFF; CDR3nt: TGTGCCAGCAGTCCCGACAGGGCGAACACTGAAGCTTTCTTT
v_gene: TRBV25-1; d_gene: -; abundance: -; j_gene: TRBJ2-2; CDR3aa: CASSVHQSGAGELFF; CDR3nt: TGTGCCAGCAGTGTTCATCAGTCGGGGGCCGGGGAGCTGTTTTTT
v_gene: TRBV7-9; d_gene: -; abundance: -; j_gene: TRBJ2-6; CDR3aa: CASSLWGLEFSGANVLTF; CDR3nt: TGTGCCAGCAGCTTATGGGGGCTTGAATTCTCTGGGGCCAACGTCCTGACTTTC
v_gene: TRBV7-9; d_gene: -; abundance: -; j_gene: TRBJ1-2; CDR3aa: CASSPNSGLPGYGGYTF; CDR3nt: TGTGCCAGCAGCCCAAACTCGGGACTTCCCGGCTATGGTGGCTACACCTTC
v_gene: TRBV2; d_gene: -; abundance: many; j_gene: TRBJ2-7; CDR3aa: CASSERQIPYEQYF; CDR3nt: TGTGCCAGCAGTGAAAGGCAGATCCCCTACGAGCAGTACTTC
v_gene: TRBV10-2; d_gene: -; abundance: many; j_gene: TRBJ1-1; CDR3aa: CASSVSRAMNTEAFF; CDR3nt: TGCGCCAGCAGTGTGAGTAGGGCCATGAACACTGAAGCTTTCTTT
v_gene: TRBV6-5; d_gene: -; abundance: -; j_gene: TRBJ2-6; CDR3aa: CASSYTFPGSGANVLTF; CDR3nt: TGTGCCAGCAGTTACACCTTTCCAGGGTCTGGGGCCAACGTCCTGACTTTC
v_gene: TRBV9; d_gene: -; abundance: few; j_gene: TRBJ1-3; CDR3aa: CASSAHRHPSGNTIYF; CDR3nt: TGTGCCAGCAGCGCCCACCGACATCCCTCTGGAAACACCATATATTTT
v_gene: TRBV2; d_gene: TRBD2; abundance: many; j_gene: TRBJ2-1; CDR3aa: CASSEPTSRLLSYNEQFF; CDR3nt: TGTGCCAGCAGTGAACCGACTAGCCGTTTACTCTCCTACAATGAGCAGTTCTTC